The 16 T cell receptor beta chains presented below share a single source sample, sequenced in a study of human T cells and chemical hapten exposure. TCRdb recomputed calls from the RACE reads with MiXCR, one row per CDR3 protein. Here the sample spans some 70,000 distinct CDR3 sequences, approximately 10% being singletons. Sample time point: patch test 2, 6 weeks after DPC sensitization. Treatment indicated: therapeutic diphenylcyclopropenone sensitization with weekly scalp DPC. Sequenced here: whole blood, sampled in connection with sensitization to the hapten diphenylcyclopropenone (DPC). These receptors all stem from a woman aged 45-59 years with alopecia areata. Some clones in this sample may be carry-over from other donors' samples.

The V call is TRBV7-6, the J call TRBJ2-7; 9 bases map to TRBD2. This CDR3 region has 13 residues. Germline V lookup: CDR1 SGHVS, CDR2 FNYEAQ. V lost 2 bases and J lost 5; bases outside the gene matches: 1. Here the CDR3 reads CASSLPSGNEQYF. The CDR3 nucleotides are TGTGCCAGCAGCTTACCTAGCGGGAACGAGCAGTACTTC.

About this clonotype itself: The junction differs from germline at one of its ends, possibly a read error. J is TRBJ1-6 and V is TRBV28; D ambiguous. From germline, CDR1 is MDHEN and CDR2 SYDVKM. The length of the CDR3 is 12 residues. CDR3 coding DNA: TGTACCAGCACTACCTTGGATTCACCCCTCCACTTT. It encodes CTSTTLDSPLHF.

The chain's CDR3 is CASSIQVGYNEQFF. Here the CDR3 DNA reads TGTGCCAGTAGTATACAGGTTGGCTACAATGAGCAGTTCTTC. This rearrangement joins TRBV19 to TRBJ2-1, with unresolved D. CDR1 LNHDA and CDR2 SQIVND come from the germline V gene (reference sequence). V was cut by 2 bases and J by 3 bases, with 8 bases left in between. The CDR3 is 14 amino acids.

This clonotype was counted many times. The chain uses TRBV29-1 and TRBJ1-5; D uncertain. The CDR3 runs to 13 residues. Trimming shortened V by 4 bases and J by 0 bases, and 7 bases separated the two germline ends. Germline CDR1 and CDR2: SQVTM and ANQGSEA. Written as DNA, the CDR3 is TGCAGCGTTGCTGAATATAGCAATCAGCCCCAGCATTTT. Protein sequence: CSVAEYSNQPQHF.

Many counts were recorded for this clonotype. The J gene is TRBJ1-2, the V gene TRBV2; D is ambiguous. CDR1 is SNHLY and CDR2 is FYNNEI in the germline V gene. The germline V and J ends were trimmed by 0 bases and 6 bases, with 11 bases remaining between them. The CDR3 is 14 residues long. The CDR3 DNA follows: TGTGCCAGCAGTGAAGCGAAAGGGATCGATGGCTACACCTTC. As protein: CASSEAKGIDGYTF. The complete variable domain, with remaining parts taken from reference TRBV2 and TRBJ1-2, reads EPEVTQTPSHQVTQMGQEVILRCVPISNHLYFYWYRQILGQKVEFLVSFYNNEISEKSEIFDDQFSVERPDGSNFTLKIRSTKLEDSAMYFCASSEAKGIDGYTFGSGTRLTVV.

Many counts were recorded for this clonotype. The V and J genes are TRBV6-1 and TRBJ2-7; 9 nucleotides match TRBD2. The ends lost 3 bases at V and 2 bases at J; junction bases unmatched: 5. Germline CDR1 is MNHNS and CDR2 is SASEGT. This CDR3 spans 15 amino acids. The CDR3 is CASSDSGSFPYEQYF. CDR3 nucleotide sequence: TGTGCCAGCAGTGATAGCGGGAGTTTTCCCTACGAGCAGTACTTC.

The CDR3 DNA follows: TGTGCCATCAGTTATGCGGGCGACGCGAACACCGGGGAGCTGTTTTTT. It translates to CAISYAGDANTGELFF. This chain joins TRBV10-3 and TRBJ2-2; D is perhaps TRBD2 (5 bases). Germline V CDR1 and CDR2: ENHRY, SYGVKD. V dropped 5 bases and J dropped 0 bases, with 13 bases sitting between them. CDR3 length equals 16 residues.

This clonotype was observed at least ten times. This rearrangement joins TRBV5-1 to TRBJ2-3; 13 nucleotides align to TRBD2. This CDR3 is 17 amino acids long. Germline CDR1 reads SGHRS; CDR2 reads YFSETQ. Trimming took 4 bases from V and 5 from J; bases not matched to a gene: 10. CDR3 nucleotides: TGCGCCAGCAGCCCGCGGACTAGCGGGAGCTCGGTAGATACGCAGTATTTT. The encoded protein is CASSPRTSGSSVDTQYF. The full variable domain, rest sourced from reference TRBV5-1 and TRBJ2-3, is KAGVTQTPRYLIKTRGQQVTLSCSPISGHRSVSWYQQTPGQGLQFLFEYFSETQRNKGNFPGRFSGRQFSNSRSEMNVSTLELGDSALYLCASSPRTSGSSVDTQYFGPGTRLTVL.

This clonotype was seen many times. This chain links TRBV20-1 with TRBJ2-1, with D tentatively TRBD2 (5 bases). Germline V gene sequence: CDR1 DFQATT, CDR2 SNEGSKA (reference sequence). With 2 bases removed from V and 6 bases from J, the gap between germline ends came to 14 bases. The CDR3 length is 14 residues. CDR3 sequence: CSARTLRETNEQFF. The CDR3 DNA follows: TGCAGTGCTAGAACGCTGAGGGAAACCAATGAGCAGTTCTTC.

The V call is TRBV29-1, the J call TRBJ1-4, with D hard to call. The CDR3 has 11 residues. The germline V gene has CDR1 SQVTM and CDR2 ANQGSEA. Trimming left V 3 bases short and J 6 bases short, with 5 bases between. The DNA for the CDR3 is TGCAGCGTTGAGGCAGATGAAAAACTGTTTTTT. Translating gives CSVEADEKLFF.

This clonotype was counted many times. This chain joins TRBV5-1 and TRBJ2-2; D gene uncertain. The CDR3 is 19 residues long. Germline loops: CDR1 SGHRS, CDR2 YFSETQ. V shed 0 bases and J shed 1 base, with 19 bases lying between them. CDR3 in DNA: TGCGCCAGCAGCTTGGCCTTTAGCAGGAGCCAGAAGAACACCGGGGAGCTGTTTTTT. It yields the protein CASSLAFSRSQKNTGELFF.

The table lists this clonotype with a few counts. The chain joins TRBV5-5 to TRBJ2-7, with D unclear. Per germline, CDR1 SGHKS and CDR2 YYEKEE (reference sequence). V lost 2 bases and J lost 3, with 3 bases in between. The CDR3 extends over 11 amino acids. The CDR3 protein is CASSFYYEQYF. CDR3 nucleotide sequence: TGTGCCAGCAGCTTTTACTACGAGCAGTACTTC.

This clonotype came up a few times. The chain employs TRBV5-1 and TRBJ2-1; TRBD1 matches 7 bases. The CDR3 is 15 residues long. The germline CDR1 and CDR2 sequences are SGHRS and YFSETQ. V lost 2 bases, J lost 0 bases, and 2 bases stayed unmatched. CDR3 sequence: CASSLGDSSYNEQFF. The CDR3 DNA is TGCGCCAGCAGCTTAGGGGACAGCTCCTACAATGAGCAGTTCTTC.

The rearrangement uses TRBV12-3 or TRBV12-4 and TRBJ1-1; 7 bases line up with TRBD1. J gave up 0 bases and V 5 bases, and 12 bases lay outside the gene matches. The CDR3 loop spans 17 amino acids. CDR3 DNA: TGTGCCAGCAGTCGCTCCCCCGGAGGGGGCATGAACACTGAAGCTTTCTTT. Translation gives CASSRSPGGGMNTEAFF.

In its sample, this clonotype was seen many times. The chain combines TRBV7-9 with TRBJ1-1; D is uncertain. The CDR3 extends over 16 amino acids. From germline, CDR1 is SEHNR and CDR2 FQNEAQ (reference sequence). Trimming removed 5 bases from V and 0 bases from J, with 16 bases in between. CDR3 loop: CASSGKRQDLNTEAFF. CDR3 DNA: TGTGCCAGCAGCGGAAAGCGCCAGGACTTGAACACTGAAGCTTTCTTT. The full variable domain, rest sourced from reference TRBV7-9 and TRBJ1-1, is DTGVSQNPRHKITKRGQNVTFRCDPISEHNRLYWYRQTLGQGPEFLTYFQNEAQLEKSRLLSDRFSAERPKGSFSTLEIQRTEQGDSAMYLCASSGKRQDLNTEAFFGQGTRLTVV.

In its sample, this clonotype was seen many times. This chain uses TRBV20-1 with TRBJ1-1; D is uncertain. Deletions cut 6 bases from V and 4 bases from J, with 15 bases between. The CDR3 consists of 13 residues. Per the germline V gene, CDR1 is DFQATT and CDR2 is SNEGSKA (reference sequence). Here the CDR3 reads CSAPRAGVTEAFF. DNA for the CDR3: TGCAGTGCCCCCCGCGCAGGAGTCACTGAAGCTTTCTTT.